The entry below describes one TCR beta chain. The antigen is not known. The data were taken from a study of identifying expanded T cells in peripheral blood. Whole-study results and caveats: Across healthy donors, higher total template counts meant significantly greater roughly two-week count variance.

Method: immunoSEQ multiplex PCR; TCRdb's copy keeps in-frame clones and lacks some. The sample carries about 130,000 clones, 86% recorded once. The germline gives CDR1 SGHRS, CDR2 YFSETQ. The trim removed 6 bases at V and 4 bases at J, leaving 10 bases unmatched. This CDR3 comprises 14 residues. This receptor was taken from a person between 18 and 70 years old in good health. Sequencing was done on a sample of blood. V gene TRBV5-1 combines with J gene TRBJ2-7; 7 nucleotides line up with TRBD1. The CDR3 loop reads CASNARDSSYEQYF. The CDR3 DNA follows: TGCGCCAGCAACGCCCGGGACAGCAGTTACGAGCAGTACTTC. The whole variable domain, remainder taken from reference TRBV5-1 and TRBJ2-7, is KAGVTQTPRYLIKTRGQQVTLSCSPISGHRSVSWYQQTPGQGLQFLFEYFSETQRNKGNFPGRFSGRQFSNSRSEMNVSTLELGDSALYLCASNARDSSYEQYFGPGTRLTVT.